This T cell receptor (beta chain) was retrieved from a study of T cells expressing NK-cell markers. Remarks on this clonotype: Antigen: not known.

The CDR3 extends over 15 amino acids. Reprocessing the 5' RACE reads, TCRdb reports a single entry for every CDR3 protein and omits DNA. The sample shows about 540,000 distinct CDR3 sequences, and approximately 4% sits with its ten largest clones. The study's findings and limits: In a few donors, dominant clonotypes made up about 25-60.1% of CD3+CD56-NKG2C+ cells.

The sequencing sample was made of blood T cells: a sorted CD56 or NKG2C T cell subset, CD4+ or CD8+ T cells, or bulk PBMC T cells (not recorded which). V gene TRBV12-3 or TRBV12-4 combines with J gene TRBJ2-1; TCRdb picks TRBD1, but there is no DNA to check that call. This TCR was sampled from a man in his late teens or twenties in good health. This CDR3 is CASSFGAGWGNEQFF.